The 30 T cell receptor beta chains given below trace back to one sample, sequenced in a study of beta chain features in type 1 diabetes (dated by TCRdb to 2016 to 2019). Which antigens these TCRs recognize remains unknown. The protocol used for the library was the immunoSEQ multiplex PCR assay. The entire amount of isolated RNA was reverse transcribed using the High Capacity cDNA Reverse Transcription Kit, so the sequenced TCRB transcripts were expressed ones. What TCRdb holds here is the immuneACCESS table cut down to in-frame rearrangements. Part of the clones is not present; checked against another copy, under half of the missing clones reflect an unresolved V gene, and the others are unexplained. The sample yields about 120,000 clones; approximately 15% were counted once. The ten largest make up around 2.5% of the sample. The research as a whole found: A moderate but significant shortening of TCRB CDR3 length was observed in type 1 diabetes patients in all four CD4+ subsets.

Specimen: central memory CD4+ T cells from blood. These TCRs come from a man aged 18 to 30 with type 1 diabetes.

This clone showed up many times. This chain uses TRBV9 with TRBJ2-7; D unresolved. The CDR3 runs 14 residues. From germline, CDR1 is SGDLS and CDR2 YYNGEE. V dropped 0 bases and J dropped 5 bases, with 12 bases sitting between them. Written as DNA, the CDR3 is TGTGCCAGCAGCGTAGGACCTGAGAAGGACGAGCAGTACTTC. This translates into CASSVGPEKDEQYF.

The V call is TRBV9, the J call TRBJ1-5; no firm D call. V lost 4 bases to trimming and J lost 0 bases, with 17 bases between them. The CDR3 loop spans 17 amino acids. The germline CDR1 and CDR2 sequences are SGDLS and YYNGEE. The CDR3 loop is CASSPRGGRFSNQPQHF. The CDR3 DNA reads as TGTGCCAGCAGCCCGCGAGGTGGAAGATTTAGCAATCAGCCCCAGCATTTT.

This clone was observed a handful of times. This sequence joins TRBV30 and TRBJ2-1, with D perhaps TRBD1 (5 bases). Germline V lookup: CDR1 GTSNPN, CDR2 SVGIG (reference sequence). The V end was cut by 2 bases, the J end by 4 bases, with 9 bases between. The CDR3 contains 13 residues. CDR3 sequence reads: CAWSPGQYNEQFF. As DNA, the CDR3 is TGTGCCTGGAGTCCCGGACAATACAATGAGCAGTTCTTC.

This chain uses TRBV7-2 with TRBJ2-1, with 10 bases aligning to TRBD2. This CDR3 has 15 residues. Germline V gene sequence: CDR1 SGHTA, CDR2 FQGNSA. With V trimmed by 3 bases and J by 7 bases, 6 bases remained unmatched. As DNA, the CDR3 is TGTGCCAGCAGCTTGCTAGCGGGAGCAGCTAATGAGCAGTTCTTC. Translating gives CASSLLAGAANEQFF.

V is TRBV7-2 and J is TRBJ1-3; D gene unclear. The germline V and J ends were trimmed by 1 base and 4 bases, with 14 bases remaining between them. Germline V lookup: CDR1 SGHTA, CDR2 FQGNSA. The CDR3 runs 16 residues. CDR3 amino acids: CASSLETGPVGNTIYF. DNA of the CDR3: TGTGCCAGCAGCTTAGAGACCGGGCCGGTGGGAAACACCATATATTTT.

This clone appeared a few times. The J gene is TRBJ2-3, the V gene TRBV29-1; no definite D call. V shed 7 bases and J shed 0 bases, with 8 bases lying between them. In germline, CDR1 is SQVTM, CDR2 ANQGSEA. This CDR3 is 12 amino acids long. The CDR3 DNA follows: TGCAGCGCTGACGGAAGCACAGATACGCAGTATTTT. Translating it yields CSADGSTDTQYF.

This sequence joins TRBV14 and TRBJ2-6, with 7 bases fitting TRBD1. The V segment lost 4 bases and the J segment 4 bases; nucleotides outside the gene matches: 7. The germline CDR1 and CDR2 sequences are SGHDN and FVKESK. The CDR3 has 16 amino acids. The CDR3 reads CASSLRTGAGANVLTF. The CDR3 nucleotides are TGTGCCAGCAGCCTTCGGACAGGAGCAGGGGCCAACGTCCTGACTTTC.

This clone appeared a single time. The rearrangement joins TRBV9 to TRBJ2-1; TRBD1 agrees at 7 bases. The CDR3 length is 16 residues. Losses at the gene ends were 3 bases for V and 0 bases for J; bases not matched to a gene: 6. CDR1 is SGDLS and CDR2 is YYNGEE in the germline V gene. The CDR3 coding sequence is TGTGCCAGCAGCGCGTCCAGGGGGAGCTCCTACAATGAGCAGTTCTTC. This codes for CASSASRGSSYNEQFF.

In this sample, this clone turned up a few times. The chain is built from TRBV27 and TRBJ1-1; D is unclear. The CDR3 covers 13 residues. Trimming removed 2 bases at V and 7 bases at J, with 11 bases between. Germline CDR1 is MNHEY and CDR2 is SMNVEV (reference sequence). DNA for the CDR3: TGTGCCAGCAGTTTACGGGAGGAACATGAAGCTTTCTTT. Translating gives CASSLREEHEAFF.

This chain links TRBV29-1 with TRBJ1-1; 8 bases agree with TRBD1. Germline V CDR1 and CDR2: SQVTM, ANQGSEA. The CDR3 is 13 amino acids. J lost 1 base, V lost 8 bases, and 6 bases had no gene match. CDR3: CSSYRGGNTEAFF. CDR3 DNA: TGCAGCTCCTACAGGGGGGGGAACACTGAAGCTTTCTTT.

This clone appeared a few times. An end of the junction does not agree with germline; a read error may underlie this. V usage is TRBV18 and J usage is TRBJ2-7; D is unclear. From germline, CDR1 is KGHSH and CDR2 LQKENI. The CDR3 length is 14 residues. The CDR3 DNA follows: TGTGCCAGCTCACCGAGCGCCAGCTCCGACGAGCAGTACTTC. This encodes CASSPSASSDEQYF.

V and J are TRBV5-1 and TRBJ1-1, with D unresolved. CDR3 length equals 15 residues. From germline, CDR1 is SGHRS and CDR2 YFSETQ. V was pared by 0 bases and J by 3 bases, with 12 bases between. CDR3 in amino acids: CASSLERVGDTEAFF. CDR3 DNA: TGCGCCAGCAGCTTGGAGAGGGTGGGAGACACTGAAGCTTTCTTT.

This clone was counted between two and nine times. The J gene is TRBJ2-7, the V gene TRBV25-1; TRBD1 aligns across 8 bases. The V and J ends lost 10 bases and 5 bases, in that order; junction bases with no gene match: 13. CDR1 MGHDK and CDR2 SYGVNS come from the germline V gene. The CDR3 spans 14 residues. Here the CDR3 reads CATTNWQGANEQYF. The CDR3 DNA reads as TGTGCCACCACCAATTGGCAGGGGGCCAACGAGCAGTACTTC.

This clone was recorded a few times. This chain connects TRBV7-2 to TRBJ1-1, with D unclear. The CDR3 extends over 13 amino acids. The V gene's germline CDR1 is SGHTA and CDR2 FQGNSA. The V end lost 0 bases, the J end lost 5 bases, and 7 bases lay between the germline ends. CDR3 sequence: CASSLAISTEAFF. CDR3 in DNA: TGTGCCAGCAGCTTAGCTATTTCGACTGAAGCTTTCTTT.

V usage is TRBV4-2 and J usage is TRBJ2-5; tentatively, D is TRBD2 (6 bases). V was cut by 5 bases and J by 2 bases, with 15 bases left in between. The CDR3 sequence is 15 residues long. CDR1 and CDR2 from the germline V gene are LGHNA and YNFKEQ. CDR3 nucleotides: TGTGCCAGCAGCTCGGACTATTCCCCACAAGAGACCCAGTACTTC. It yields the protein CASSSDYSPQETQYF.

This chain connects TRBV14 to TRBJ2-5, with TRBD2 as a possible D gene (6 bases). The germline gives CDR1 SGHDN, CDR2 FVKESK. The V and J ends lost 0 bases and 2 bases respectively, with 13 bases between them. CDR3 length: 16 residues. DNA for the CDR3: TGTGCCAGCAGCCAAGATGCGGGGACGGCTCAAGAGACCCAGTACTTC. This encodes CASSQDAGTAQETQYF.

This clone ranks as medium-sized (0.01 to 0.1%). The genes are TRBV16 and TRBJ1-3; D ambiguous. The germline V and J ends were trimmed by 0 bases and 0 bases, with 12 bases remaining between them. Germline lookup yields CDR1 KGHSY and CDR2 FQNENV. This CDR3 is 17 amino acids long. The CDR3 here is CASSQSFNLNSGNTIYF. The CDR3 coding sequence is TGTGCCAGCAGCCAATCTTTCAACCTAAACTCTGGAAACACCATATATTTT.

This sequence joins TRBV7-2 and TRBJ2-7; D not resolved. This CDR3 spans 12 amino acids. With 4 bases removed from V and 7 bases from J, the gap between germline ends came to 11 bases. In germline, CDR1 is SGHTA, CDR2 FQGNSA. The CDR3 loop is CASSSDVTEQYF. The CDR3 nucleotides are TGTGCCAGCAGCTCGGACGTCACGGAGCAGTACTTC.

This clone has only a few counts. The chain links TRBV7-2 to TRBJ2-1; 7 bases are shared with TRBD2. The CDR3 loop spans 15 amino acids. The germline gives CDR1 SGHTA, CDR2 FQGNSA. V gave up 3 bases and J gave up 2 bases; unmatched junction bases: 4. This CDR3 reads CASSFERETYNEQFF. The CDR3 nucleotides read TGTGCCAGCAGCTTTGAGCGGGAAACCTACAATGAGCAGTTCTTC.

The chain carries TRBV10-2 and TRBJ2-7; 13 nucleotides match TRBD2. V was clipped by 6 bases and J by 3 bases; unmatched bases: 2. CDR3 length: 14 residues. Germline-derived CDR1 and CDR2 are WSHSY and SAAADI. As DNA, the CDR3 is TGCGCCAGCAGACGGACTAGCGGGGGCTACGAGCAGTACTTC. The encoded protein is CASRRTSGGYEQYF.

This clone was counted a few times. The chain employs TRBV11-2 and TRBJ2-6, with 7 bases lining up with TRBD1. Germline assignment: CDR1 SGHAT and CDR2 FQNNGV. The CDR3 loop spans 18 amino acids. V was pared by 5 bases and J by 0 bases, with 10 bases of the junction left unmatched. The CDR3 here is CASSPTGILLSGANVLTF. The CDR3 DNA sequence: TGTGCCAGCAGCCCGACAGGGATTTTACTCTCTGGGGCCAACGTCCTGACTTTC.

This chain joins TRBV30 and TRBJ1-5, with D perhaps TRBD1 (5 bases). V shed 1 base and J shed 5 bases, with 12 bases lying between them. The germline gives CDR1 GTSNPN, CDR2 SVGIG (reference sequence). This CDR3 comprises 14 residues. The CDR3 bases are TGTGCCTGGAGTGAGGTTACCAGGGATCAGCCCCAGCATTTT. Translation: CAWSEVTRDQPQHF. The full variable domain, its missing parts supplied by reference TRBV30 and TRBJ1-5, is SQTIHQWPATLVQPVGSPLSLECTVEGTSNPNLYWYRQAAGRGLQLLFYSVGIGQISSEVPQNLSASRPQDRQFILSSKKLLLSDSGFYLCAWSEVTRDQPQHFGDGTRLSIL.

The V call is TRBV5-1, the J call TRBJ1-3; D ambiguous. From germline, CDR1 is SGHRS and CDR2 YFSETQ. The V gene lost 4 bases and the J gene lost 4 bases, with 12 bases spanning the gap. CDR3 length: 14 residues. CDR3 in amino acids: CASSVGNVGNTIYF. The DNA of the CDR3 is TGCGCCAGCAGCGTAGGAAATGTAGGAAACACCATATATTTT.

J is TRBJ1-1 and V is TRBV7-9; the D is unclear. The CDR3 runs to 13 residues. Germline CDR1 SEHNR, CDR2 FQNEAQ (reference sequence). The V gene lost 2 bases and the J gene lost 1 base, with 5 bases spanning the gap. The CDR3: CASSLQENTEAFF. The CDR3 DNA is TGTGCCAGCAGCTTACAGGAGAACACTGAAGCTTTCTTT.

As regards this clone: One base away lies a much larger clone, so this may be a sequencing read error. V and J are TRBV13 and TRBJ2-3; 12 bases line up with TRBD2. Germline CDR1 and CDR2: PRHDT and FYEKMQ (reference sequence). The junction had 2 bases not matched to a gene; V was cut back by 2 bases and J by 2 bases. CDR3 length equals 16 residues. The CDR3 is CASSLRLAGATDTQYF. CDR3 DNA: TGTGCCAGCAGCTTAAGACTAGCGGGGGCCACAGATACGCAGTATTTT.

This clone was seen only a few times. The genes are TRBV7-2 and TRBJ2-5, with D hard to call. This CDR3 spans 16 amino acids. With 4 bases removed from V and 0 bases from J, the gap between germline ends came to 15 bases. Germline V gene lookup returns CDR1 SGHTA and CDR2 FQGNSA. Written as DNA, the CDR3 is TGTGCCAGCAGCTCACAGAGACAAAAGTACCAAGAGACCCAGTACTTC. The encoded protein is CASSSQRQKYQETQYF.

The rearrangement links TRBV5-6 to TRBJ2-7; D remains ambiguous. The CDR3 covers 11 residues. V was trimmed by 4 bases and J by 0 bases, leaving 2 bases between them. Germline loops: CDR1 SGHDT, CDR2 YYEEEE. The DNA for the CDR3 is TGTGCCAGCAGCGCCTCCTACGAGCAGTACTTC. Protein product: CASSASYEQYF.

This rearrangement joins TRBV10-3 to TRBJ2-7; D call uncertain. CDR1 is ENHRY and CDR2 is SYGVKD in the germline V gene. The V end lost 3 bases, the J end lost 0 bases, and 3 bases lay between the germline ends. This CDR3 is built from 12 residues. The CDR3 nucleotides read TGTGCCATCAGTGACTCCTCCTACGAGCAGTACTTC. Amino acid sequence: CAISDSSYEQYF.

This clone was seen more than once but under ten times. The chain has TRBV29-1 and TRBJ2-1; 14 bases agree with TRBD2. The germline V gene encodes CDR1 SQVTM and CDR2 ANQGSEA. Trimming removed 7 bases from V and 4 bases from J; junction bases left unmatched: 12. The CDR3 is made up of 17 amino acids. The DNA for the CDR3 is TGCAGCGGGGAGGGACTAGCGGGAGAGACGCCTTACAATGAGCAGTTCTTC. The encoded protein is CSGEGLAGETPYNEQFF.

J is TRBJ2-5 and V is TRBV7-3, with D perhaps matching TRBD2 (6 bases). The germline gives CDR1 SGHTA, CDR2 FQGTGA. V lost 2 bases, J lost 0 bases, and 7 bases lay in between. CDR3 length: 14 residues. CDR3 loop: CASSLGGDQETQYF. The CDR3 bases are TGTGCCAGCAGCTTAGGCGGGGACCAAGAGACCCAGTACTTC.